The clone carrying this TCR beta chain was detected a few times. The target antigen is unknown. The CDR3 has 14 residues. CDR1 and CDR2 (germline): MDHEN, SYDVKM. Trimming at V came to 6 bases and at J to 3 bases, leaving 8 bases not matched to a gene. This sample was taken from a study of identical twins. TCRdb re-analysed the 5' RACE reads in MiXCR, keeping a single row per CDR3 protein. The sample records around 680,000 distinct CDR3 sequences, less than 10% being singletons. Study-level points and caveats: Modelling underestimated the level of out-of-frame TCR alpha sharing observed in monozygotic twins. There was an excess of low generation probability in the out-of-frame alpha sequences that twins shared.

This sample was shared with a second study, whose subject was yellow fever vaccine responses in identical twins. Turning to that study: Twins reportedly mounted vaccine T cell responses that seemed partly convergent, partly personalized.

This clonotype originated in a young woman in good health. The J gene is TRBJ2-7, the V gene TRBV28; 7 bases are a match to TRBD2. Sequenced input: PBMCs. The CDR3 coding sequence is TGTGCCAGCAGGCCAGCGGGGCAGGGCTACGAGCAGTACTTC. Translation: CASRPAGQGYEQYF.